A single sample is the source of the 21 T cell receptor beta chains below, sequenced in a study of blood T cell repertoires in COVID-19. The assay was immunoSEQ multiplex PCR, and TCRdb's table has in-frame clones only and misses some. The sample lists about 200,000 clones, roughly 86% occurring once. Sequencing used peripheral blood. These receptors all stem from a man aged 18 to 30 with active or convalescent COVID-19.

About this clone: Other DNA sequences in this sample translate to the same CDR3. The chain employs TRBV2 and TRBJ1-5; no reliable D call. The V gene's germline CDR1 is SNHLY and CDR2 FYNNEI. Trimming stripped 3 bases from V and 7 bases from J, with 10 bases between. The CDR3 totals 13 residues. The CDR3 coding sequence is TGTGCCAGCAGTGACAGTTGGAGACAGCCCCAGCATTTT. It encodes CASSDSWRQPQHF.

The J gene is TRBJ1-5, the V gene TRBV5-6, with D maybe TRBD1 (5 bases). The CDR3 extends over 13 amino acids. Per germline, CDR1 SGHDT and CDR2 YYEEEE. Trimming shortened V by 0 bases and J by 6 bases, and 7 bases separated the two germline ends. Here the CDR3 DNA reads TGTGCCAGCAGCTTGGTCCAGGGTCAGCCCCAGCATTTT. Its translation is CASSLVQGQPQHF. Looking up the rest from reference TRBV5-6 and TRBJ1-5 gives the full variable domain: DAGVTQSPTHLIKTRGQQVTLRCSPKSGHDTVSWYQQALGQGPQFIFQYYEEEERQRGNFPDRFSGHQFPNYSSELNVNALLLGDSALYLCASSLVQGQPQHFGDGTRLSIL.

The J gene is TRBJ2-3, the V gene TRBV27, with D uncertain. Trimming removed 6 bases from V and 0 bases from J, with 4 bases in between. This CDR3 is built from 12 residues. CDR1 is MNHEY and CDR2 is SMNVEV in the germline V gene (reference sequence). The DNA for the CDR3 is TGTGCCAGCAGCTACAGCACAGATACGCAGTATTTT. Protein product: CASSYSTDTQYF.

In this sample, this clone turned up a few times. The CDR3 nucleotides are TGTGCCAGCAGCTTGGCCGGGGGAGACGGTGGCTACACCTTC. Amino acids: CASSLAGGDGGYTF. The V and J genes are TRBV7-9 and TRBJ1-2; possibly TRBD1 for D (5 bases). Deletions cut 3 bases from V and 7 bases from J, with 15 bases between. CDR3 length equals 14 residues. The germline V gene encodes CDR1 SEHNR and CDR2 FQNEAQ (reference sequence).

This clone was recorded a few times. The chain links TRBV5-1 to TRBJ1-2; 7 bases fit TRBD1. CDR3 size: 15 residues. V shed 4 bases, J shed 0 bases, and the junction held 6 bases outside the gene matches. Germline CDR1 is SGHRS and CDR2 is YFSETQ. This CDR3 reads CASSRGTAANYGYTF. CDR3 sequence (DNA): TGCGCCAGCAGCAGGGGGACAGCTGCTAACTATGGCTACACCTTC.

The chain recombines TRBV21-1 with TRBJ1-1; the D call in the table, TRBD1, was not verified against the DNA. TRBV21-1 is noted as a pseudogene. The CDR3 is 18 residues long. The CDR3 sequence is CASSKADPLKQANTEAFF. The DNA of the CDR3 is TGTGCCAGCAGCAAAGCGGACCCTCTCAAACAGGCGAACACTGAAGCTTTCTTT.

The chain combines TRBV7-2 with TRBJ2-5, with a tentative D call TRBD1 (6 bases). With 1 base removed from V and 2 bases from J, the gap between germline ends came to 11 bases. The CDR3 extends over 15 amino acids. Per the germline V gene, CDR1 is SGHTA and CDR2 is FQGNSA. CDR3 in DNA: TGTGCCAGCAGCTTAGGTTCGGACAGTCAAGAGACCCAGTACTTC. Translating gives CASSLGSDSQETQYF.

The chain employs TRBV14 and TRBJ2-7; D perhaps matches TRBD2 (6 bases). The germline V gene encodes CDR1 SGHDN and CDR2 FVKESK. The CDR3 has 15 amino acids. V dropped 0 bases and J dropped 0 bases, with 9 bases sitting between them. The CDR3 coding sequence is TGTGCCAGCAGCCAAGAGGAGGGCCTCTCCTACGAGCAGTACTTC. It translates to CASSQEEGLSYEQYF.

The rearrangement uses TRBV7-9 and TRBJ2-7, with 9 nucleotides matching TRBD2. The CDR3 is made up of 15 amino acids. After removal of 5 bases from V and 0 bases from J, the junction contained 5 bases not matched to a gene. Germline CDR1 reads SEHNR; CDR2 reads FQNEAQ (reference sequence). The CDR3 coding sequence is TGTGCCAGCAGCCGCTATAGCGGGGGCTCCTACGAGCAGTACTTC. Translation: CASSRYSGGSYEQYF.

The rearrangement joins TRBV4-3 to TRBJ1-1; weak D call: TRBD1 (6 bases). The CDR3 runs 15 residues. In germline, CDR1 is LGHNA, CDR2 YSLEER. Trimming removed 3 bases at V and 3 bases at J, with 14 bases between. CDR3 protein: CASSQVTTGDTEAFF. The CDR3 DNA follows: TGCGCCAGCAGCCAGGTAACGACAGGAGACACTGAAGCTTTCTTT.

V gene TRBV18 combines with J gene TRBJ2-2, with TRBD2 matching 8 bases. CDR1 KGHSH and CDR2 LQKENI come from the germline V gene. This CDR3 has 16 amino acids. The junction had 11 bases not matched to a gene; V was cut back by 6 bases and J by 5 bases. The DNA of the CDR3 is TGTGCCAGCTCCCCTGCTACCGGGGGGGCAACCGGGGAGCTGTTTTTT. This translates into CASSPATGGATGELFF.

V gene TRBV11-3 combines with J gene TRBJ1-3; 8 positions agree with TRBD1. V shed 4 bases, J shed 7 bases, and the junction held 3 bases outside the gene matches. This CDR3 comprises 13 residues. CDR1 and CDR2 from the germline V gene are SGHNT and YENEEA. The CDR3 sequence is CASSSDRENTIYF. The CDR3 region has the DNA TGTGCCAGCAGCTCGGACAGGGAGAACACCATATATTTT.

The V call is TRBV18, the J call TRBJ2-5; possible D gene TRBD2, 5 bases. CDR1 and CDR2 from the germline V gene are KGHSH and LQKENI. V lost 6 bases, J lost 2 bases, and 10 bases lay in between. CDR3 size: 13 residues. CDR3 region: CASSKLVQETQYF. The CDR3, as DNA: TGTGCCAGCTCCAAACTAGTTCAAGAGACCCAGTACTTC.

This sequence joins TRBV30 and TRBJ1-6; no clear D. The CDR3 runs to 15 residues. Germline CDR1 GTSNPN, CDR2 SVGIG (reference sequence). Between the trimmed V and J ends, which lost 0 bases and 0 bases, there was a span of 6 bases. As DNA, the CDR3 is TGTGCCTGGAGTGTCCCCGGCTCCTATAATTCACCCCTCCACTTT. Protein product: CAWSVPGSYNSPLHF.

This clone was seen a single time. This chain uses TRBV5-1 with TRBJ1-6, with 9 bases lining up with TRBD1. The J segment lost 8 bases and the V segment lost 3 bases, leaving 3 bases of the junction unmatched. Germline lookup yields CDR1 SGHRS and CDR2 YFSETQ. The CDR3 spans 14 residues. The CDR3 spells CASSYDRGDSPLHF. DNA for the CDR3: TGCGCCAGCAGCTATGACAGGGGGGATTCACCCCTCCACTTT.

A word on this clone: Germline is not matched at one junction end, which may reflect a read error. The chain recombines TRBV7-7 with TRBJ2-1; 7 bases agree with TRBD1. Per germline, CDR1 SSHAT and CDR2 FNYEAQ (reference sequence). The CDR3 spans 15 residues. CDR3 protein: CASSLRDSPYNEQFF. The CDR3, as DNA: TGTGCTAGCAGCTTAAGGGACAGCCCTTACAATGAGCAGTTCTTC.

The chain has TRBV19 and TRBJ2-1; perhaps TRBD2 as D (6 bases). The CDR3 has 18 amino acids. V shed 6 bases and J shed 5 bases, with 26 bases lying between them. Germline values: CDR1 LNHDA, CDR2 SQIVND (reference sequence). The CDR3 sequence: CASSPLRGGILINNEQFF. In nucleotides, the CDR3 is TGTGCCAGTAGCCCTCTTAGAGGCGGGATCCTAATTAACAATGAGCAGTTCTTC. Looking up the rest from reference TRBV19 and TRBJ2-1 gives the full variable domain: DGGITQSPKYLFRKEGQNVTLSCEQNLNHDAMYWYRQDPGQGLRLIYYSQIVNDFQKGDIAEGYSVSREKKESFPLTVTSAQKNPTAFYLCASSPLRGGILINNEQFFGPGTRLTVL.

CDR3: CASIPTGAIVYGYTF. In nucleotides, the CDR3 is TGTGCCAGCATCCCCACAGGGGCCATTGTCTATGGCTACACCTTC. The chain recombines TRBV28 with TRBJ1-2; 7 bases agree with TRBD1. Germline trimming cut 7 bases from V and 4 bases from J; bases unmatched to any gene: 12. Per germline, CDR1 MDHEN and CDR2 SYDVKM. CDR3 size: 15 residues.

V is TRBV19 and J is TRBJ2-3; D not certain. CDR3 length equals 11 residues. Trimming left V 7 bases short and J 4 bases short, with 6 bases between. Germline assignment: CDR1 LNHDA and CDR2 SQIVND (reference sequence). The CDR3 protein is CASKIADTQYF. As DNA, the CDR3 is TGTGCCAGTAAAATCGCAGATACGCAGTATTTT.

The V call is TRBV19, the J call TRBJ1-6; 7 nucleotides agree with TRBD1. CDR3 length equals 14 residues. Germline CDR1 is LNHDA and CDR2 is SQIVND (reference sequence). The V gene end was trimmed by 3 bases and the J gene end by 10 bases; junction bases not matched to a gene: 6. The CDR3 nucleotides read TGTGCCAGTAGTATTGGAAGGGGGCAATCACCCCTCCACTTT. This encodes CASSIGRGQSPLHF.

V gene TRBV5-6 combines with J gene TRBJ2-1; no clear D gene. The V and J ends lost 2 bases and 9 bases respectively, with 9 bases between them. The CDR3 covers 12 residues. Germline CDR1 and CDR2: SGHDT and YYEEEE. The CDR3 here is CASSFQSFEQFF. The CDR3 DNA reads TGTGCCAGCAGCTTTCAAAGCTTTGAGCAGTTCTTC.